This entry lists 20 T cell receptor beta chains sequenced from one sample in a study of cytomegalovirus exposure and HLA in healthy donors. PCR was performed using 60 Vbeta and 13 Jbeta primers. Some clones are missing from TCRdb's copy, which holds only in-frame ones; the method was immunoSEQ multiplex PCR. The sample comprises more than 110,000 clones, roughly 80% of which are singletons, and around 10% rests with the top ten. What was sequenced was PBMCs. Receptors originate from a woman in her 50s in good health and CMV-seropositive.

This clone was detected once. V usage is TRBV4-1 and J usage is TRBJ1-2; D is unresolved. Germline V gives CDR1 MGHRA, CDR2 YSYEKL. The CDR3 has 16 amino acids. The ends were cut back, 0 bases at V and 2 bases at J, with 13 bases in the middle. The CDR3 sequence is CASSQDTGSPNYGYTF. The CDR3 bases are TGCGCCAGCAGCCAAGATACGGGGAGCCCCAACTATGGCTACACCTTC.

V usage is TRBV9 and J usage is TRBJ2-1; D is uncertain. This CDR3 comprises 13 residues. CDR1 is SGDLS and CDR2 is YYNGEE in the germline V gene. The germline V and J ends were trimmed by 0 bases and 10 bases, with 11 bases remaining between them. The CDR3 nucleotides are TGTGCCAGCAGCGTAGTACCTACTCCCGAGCAGTTCTTC. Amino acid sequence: CASSVVPTPEQFF.

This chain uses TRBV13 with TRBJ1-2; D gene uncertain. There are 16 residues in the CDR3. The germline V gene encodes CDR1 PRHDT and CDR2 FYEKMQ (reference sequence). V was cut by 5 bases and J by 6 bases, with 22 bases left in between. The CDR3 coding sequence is TGTGCCAGCAGCCTCCGTGCAGGAAAGGCTAAGGATGGCTACACCTTC. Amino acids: CASSLRAGKAKDGYTF.

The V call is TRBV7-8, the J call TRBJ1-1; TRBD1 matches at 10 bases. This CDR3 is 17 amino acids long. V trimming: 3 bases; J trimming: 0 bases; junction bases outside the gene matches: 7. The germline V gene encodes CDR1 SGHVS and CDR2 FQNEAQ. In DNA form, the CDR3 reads TGTGCCAGCAGCTTGGGACAGGGGACAACTCTGAACACTGAAGCTTTCTTT. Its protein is CASSLGQGTTLNTEAFF.

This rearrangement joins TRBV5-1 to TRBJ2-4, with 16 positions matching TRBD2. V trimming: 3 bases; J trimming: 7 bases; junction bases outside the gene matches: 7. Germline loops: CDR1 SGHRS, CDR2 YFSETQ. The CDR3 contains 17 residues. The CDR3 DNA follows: TGCGCCAGCAGCTCCGGGACTAGCGGGGGGGGTAGGAACATTCAGTACTTC. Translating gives CASSSGTSGGGRNIQYF. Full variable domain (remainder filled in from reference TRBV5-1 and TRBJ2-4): KAGVTQTPRYLIKTRGQQVTLSCSPISGHRSVSWYQQTPGQGLQFLFEYFSETQRNKGNFPGRFSGRQFSNSRSEMNVSTLELGDSALYLCASSSGTSGGGRNIQYFGAGTRLSVL.

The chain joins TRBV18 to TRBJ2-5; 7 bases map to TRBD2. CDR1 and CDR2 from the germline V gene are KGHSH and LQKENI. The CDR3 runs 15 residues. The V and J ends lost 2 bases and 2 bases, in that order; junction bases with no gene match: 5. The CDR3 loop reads CASSPRPAGQETQYF. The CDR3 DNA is TGTGCCAGCTCACCAAGGCCAGCGGGGCAAGAGACCCAGTACTTC.

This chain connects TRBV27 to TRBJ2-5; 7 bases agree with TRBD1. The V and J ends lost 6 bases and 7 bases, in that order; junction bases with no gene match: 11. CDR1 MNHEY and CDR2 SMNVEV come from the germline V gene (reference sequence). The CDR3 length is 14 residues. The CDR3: CASRSAGGRGTQYF. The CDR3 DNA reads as TGTGCCAGCAGGTCCGCAGGGGGACGAGGGACCCAGTACTTC.

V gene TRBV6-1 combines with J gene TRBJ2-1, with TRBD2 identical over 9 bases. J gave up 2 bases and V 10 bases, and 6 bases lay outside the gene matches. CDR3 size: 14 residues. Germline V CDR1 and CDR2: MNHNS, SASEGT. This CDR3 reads CATMTSGTYNEQFF. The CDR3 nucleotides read TGTGCCACCATGACTAGCGGAACCTACAATGAGCAGTTCTTC.

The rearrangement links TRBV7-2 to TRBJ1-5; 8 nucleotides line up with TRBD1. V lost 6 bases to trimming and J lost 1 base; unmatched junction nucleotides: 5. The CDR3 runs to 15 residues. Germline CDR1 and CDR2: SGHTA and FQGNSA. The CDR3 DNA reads TGTGCCAGCAGTCAGGGGGCTGAGAGCAATCAGCCCCAGCATTTT. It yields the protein CASSQGAESNQPQHF.

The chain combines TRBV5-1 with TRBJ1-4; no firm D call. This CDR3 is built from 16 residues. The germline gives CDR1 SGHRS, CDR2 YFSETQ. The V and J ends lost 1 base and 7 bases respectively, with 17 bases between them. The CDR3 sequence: CASSLNPLGLTEKLFF. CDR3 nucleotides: TGCGCCAGCAGCTTGAATCCCCTTGGGCTCACTGAAAAACTGTTTTTT.

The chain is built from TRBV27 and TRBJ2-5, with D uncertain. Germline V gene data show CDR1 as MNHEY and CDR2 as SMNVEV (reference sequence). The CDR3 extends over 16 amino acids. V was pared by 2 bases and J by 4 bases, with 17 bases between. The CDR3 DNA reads TGTGCCAGCAGTTTACGTCGGAGCGTAGGCCCAGAGACCCAGTACTTC. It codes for CASSLRRSVGPETQYF.

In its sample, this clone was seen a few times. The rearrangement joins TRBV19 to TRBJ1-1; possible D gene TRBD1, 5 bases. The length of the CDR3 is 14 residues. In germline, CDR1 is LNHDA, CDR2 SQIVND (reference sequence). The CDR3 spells CVSREYSLYSEAFF. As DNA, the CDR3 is TGTGTCTCCAGGGAATACAGTCTTTACAGTGAAGCTTTCTTT.

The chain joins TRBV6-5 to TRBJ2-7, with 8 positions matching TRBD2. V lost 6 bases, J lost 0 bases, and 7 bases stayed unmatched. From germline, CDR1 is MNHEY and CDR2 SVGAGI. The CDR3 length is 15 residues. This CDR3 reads CASSRGGIDSYEQYF. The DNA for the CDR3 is TGTGCCAGCAGCCGGGGGGGGATAGACTCCTACGAGCAGTACTTC.

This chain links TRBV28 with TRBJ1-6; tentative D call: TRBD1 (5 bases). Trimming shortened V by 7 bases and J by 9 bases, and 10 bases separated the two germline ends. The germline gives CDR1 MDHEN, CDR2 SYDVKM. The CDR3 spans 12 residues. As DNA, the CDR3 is TGTGCCAGCACCAGGGTGGGTTCACCCCTCCACTTT. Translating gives CASTRVGSPLHF.

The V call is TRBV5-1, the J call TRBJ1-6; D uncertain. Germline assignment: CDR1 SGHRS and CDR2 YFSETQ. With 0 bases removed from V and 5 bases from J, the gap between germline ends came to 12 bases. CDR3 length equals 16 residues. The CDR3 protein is CASSLGSGSDNSPLHF. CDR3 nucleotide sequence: TGCGCCAGCAGCTTGGGTTCCGGGTCTGATAATTCACCCCTCCACTTT.

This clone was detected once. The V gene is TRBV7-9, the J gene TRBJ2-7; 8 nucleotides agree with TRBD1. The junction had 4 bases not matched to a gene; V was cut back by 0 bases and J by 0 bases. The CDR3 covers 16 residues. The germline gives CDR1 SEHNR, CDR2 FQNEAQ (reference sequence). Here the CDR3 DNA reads TGTGCCAGCAGCTTAGCCTGGACAGGGAGCTCCTACGAGCAGTACTTC. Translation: CASSLAWTGSSYEQYF.

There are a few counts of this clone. The CDR3 DNA reads as TGCGCCAGCAGGAGTAGCGGGGTATTCACAGATACGCAGTATTTT. Residues: CASRSSGVFTDTQYF. The chain is built from TRBV5-1 and TRBJ2-3; TRBD2 agrees at 8 bases. The CDR3 is 15 amino acids. The ends lost 5 bases at V and 2 bases at J; junction bases unmatched: 7. CDR1 and CDR2 (germline): SGHRS, YFSETQ.

CDR3 sequence: CASNWDREDEKLFF. DNA of the CDR3: TGTGCCAGCAATTGGGACAGGGAAGATGAAAAACTGTTTTTT. The chain combines TRBV6-1 with TRBJ1-4; 9 bases agree with TRBD1. Germline loops: CDR1 MNHNS, CDR2 SASEGT. The CDR3 spans 14 residues. V gave up 7 bases and J gave up 6 bases; unmatched junction bases: 6.

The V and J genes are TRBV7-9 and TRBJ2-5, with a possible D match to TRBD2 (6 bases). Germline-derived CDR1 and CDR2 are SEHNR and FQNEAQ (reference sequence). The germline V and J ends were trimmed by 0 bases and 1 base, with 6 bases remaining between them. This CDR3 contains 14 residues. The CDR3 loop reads CASSLARGQETQYF. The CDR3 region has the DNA TGTGCCAGCAGCTTAGCGCGGGGCCAAGAGACCCAGTACTTC.

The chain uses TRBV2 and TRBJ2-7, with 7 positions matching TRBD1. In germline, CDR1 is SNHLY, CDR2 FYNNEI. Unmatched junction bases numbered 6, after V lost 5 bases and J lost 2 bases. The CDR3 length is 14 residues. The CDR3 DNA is TGTGCCAGCAGTTGGGACAGTTCTACCTACGAGCAGTACTTC. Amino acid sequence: CASSWDSSTYEQYF.